Below are 21 T cell receptor beta chains sequenced from a single sample in a study of graft-versus-host responses after intestinal transplantation. TCRdb's copy holds only in-frame clones and misses some; the assay was immunoSEQ multiplex PCR. The sample has under 150,000 clones; just over 90% are singletons. No antigen has been identified for these receptors. The sample in question was unstimulated CD4+ T cells sorted from spleen or lymph node cells, obtained before intestinal transplant. The receptors shown here come from a human donor who received an intestinal transplant.

This clone is a singleton in its sample. This chain uses TRBV7-2 with TRBJ1-6, with TRBD1 as a possible D gene (5 bases). The V and J ends lost 1 base and 14 bases respectively, with 15 bases between them. The CDR3 totals 14 residues. Germline V lookup: CDR1 SGHTA, CDR2 FQGNSA. CDR3 residues: CASSLEGPGRTLHF. DNA for the CDR3: TGTGCCAGCAGCTTAGAGGGGCCAGGGAGGACCCTCCACTTT.

The V call is TRBV6-1, the J call TRBJ1-2; TRBD1 might be the D (6 bases). V was trimmed by 5 bases and J by 4 bases, leaving 14 bases between them. CDR1 and CDR2 (germline): MNHNS, SASEGT. There are 14 residues in the CDR3. The CDR3 spells CASSLPGQTYGYTF. CDR3 coding DNA: TGTGCCAGCAGTTTACCCGGACAGACCTATGGCTACACCTTC.

This rearrangement joins TRBV4-2 to TRBJ2-6; 8 bases align to TRBD1. From germline, CDR1 is LGHNA and CDR2 YNFKEQ. V shed 3 bases, J shed 0 bases, and the junction held 13 bases outside the gene matches. The CDR3 length is 20 residues. In DNA, the CDR3 is TGTGCCAGCAGCCAGGCAGGGGGCAAGGGGCTTCTCTCTGGGGCCAACGTCCTGACTTTC. Residues: CASSQAGGKGLLSGANVLTF.

J is TRBJ2-7 and V is TRBV6-5; possibly TRBD1 for D (5 bases). The V gene lost 4 bases and the J gene lost 7 bases, with 20 bases spanning the gap. Germline CDR1 MNHEY, CDR2 SVGAGI. There are 15 residues in the CDR3. CDR3: CASSLEAGLLEEQYF. In nucleotides, the CDR3 is TGTGCCAGCAGTTTAGAGGCAGGGCTCTTAGAAGAGCAGTACTTC.

The chain recombines TRBV5-4 with TRBJ1-6; no firm D call. Between the trimmed V and J ends, which lost 1 base and 9 bases, there was a span of 5 bases. Germline V gene lookup returns CDR1 SGHNT and CDR2 YYREEE (reference sequence). The CDR3 consists of 12 residues. CDR3 in amino acids: CASSLPPSPLHF. The CDR3, as DNA: TGTGCCAGCAGCTTGCCTCCTTCACCCCTCCACTTT.

In its sample, this clone was seen a few times. This chain links TRBV18 with TRBJ1-2; TRBD1 matches 7 bases. CDR1 and CDR2 from the germline V gene are KGHSH and LQKENI. V shed 5 bases and J 3 bases; nucleotides not matched to a gene: 3. The CDR3 runs 13 residues. The CDR3 loop reads CASSYDRDYGYTF. DNA of the CDR3: TGTGCCAGCTCATACGACAGGGACTATGGCTACACCTTC.

The chain recombines TRBV4-1 with TRBJ2-1; D might be TRBD1 (5 bases). Germline lookup yields CDR1 MGHRA and CDR2 YSYEKL. V was pared by 0 bases and J by 9 bases, with 6 bases between. This CDR3 contains 12 residues. CDR3 coding DNA: TGCGCCAGCAGCCAAGAGCAGGGTGAGCAGTTCTTC. This gives the protein CASSQEQGEQFF.

The chain joins TRBV6-5 to TRBJ2-7; D may be TRBD1 (5 bases). Germline V gene sequence: CDR1 MNHEY, CDR2 SVGAGI. CDR3 length: 12 amino acids. The V gene lost 6 bases and the J gene lost 2 bases, with 8 bases spanning the gap. DNA of the CDR3: TGTGCCAGCAGAACAGGACCCTACGAGCAGTACTTC. Amino acid sequence: CASRTGPYEQYF.

This chain connects TRBV5-4 to TRBJ1-2; no clear D. The length of the CDR3 is 15 residues. The V end lost 4 bases, the J end lost 4 bases, and 17 bases lay between the germline ends. Germline V gene lookup returns CDR1 SGHNT and CDR2 YYREEE (reference sequence). The DNA for the CDR3 is TGTGCCAGCAGCCTGCCCTTGACATCCTTCTATGGCTACACCTTC. Its translation: CASSLPLTSFYGYTF.

CDR3 sequence: CASSYSGAAWNEQFF. The DNA for the CDR3 is TGTGCCAGCAGTTACTCTGGGGCGGCTTGGAATGAGCAGTTCTTC. The chain has TRBV6-5 and TRBJ2-1, with D tentatively TRBD1 (5 bases). The CDR3 is made up of 15 amino acids. The germline CDR1 and CDR2 sequences are MNHEY and SVGAGI. V lost 0 bases and J lost 7, with 13 bases in between.

The chain joins TRBV5-1 to TRBJ1-2, with 9 bases lining up with TRBD1. The germline CDR1 and CDR2 sequences are SGHRS and YFSETQ. The trim removed 3 bases at V and 3 bases at J, leaving 6 bases unmatched. CDR3 length: 15 amino acids. The CDR3: CASSSGQGIDYGYTF. CDR3 sequence (DNA): TGCGCCAGCAGCTCAGGACAGGGGATCGACTATGGCTACACCTTC.

The V call is TRBV19, the J call TRBJ2-1, with no clear D. V was clipped by 6 bases and J by 7 bases, with 7 bases between them. In germline, CDR1 is LNHDA, CDR2 SQIVND (reference sequence). CDR3 size: 11 residues. The CDR3 loop is CASSQTNEQFF. For the CDR3, the DNA is TGTGCCAGTAGCCAGACAAATGAGCAGTTCTTC.

The rearrangement joins TRBV11-2 to TRBJ2-1, with D maybe TRBD1 (5 bases). The CDR3 loop spans 14 amino acids. The germline CDR1 and CDR2 sequences are SGHAT and FQNNGV. Trimming cost V 3 bases and J 7 bases, with 13 bases left between them. CDR3 sequence (DNA): TGTGCCAGCAGCTTTTTTCAGGGTGGAAATGAGCAGTTCTTC. This codes for CASSFFQGGNEQFF. The entire variable domain, with the rest obtained from reference TRBV11-2 and TRBJ2-1, is as follows: EAGVAQSPRYKIIEKRQSVAFWCNPISGHATLYWYQQILGQGPKLLIQFQNNGVVDDSQLPKDRFSAERLKGVDSTLKIQPAKLEDSAVYLCASSFFQGGNEQFFGPGTRLTVL.

The J gene is TRBJ1-5, the V gene TRBV18; 12 bases fit TRBD1. CDR1 and CDR2 (germline): KGHSH, LQKENI. The CDR3 length is 14 residues. With 3 bases clipped from V and 8 bases from J, the junction kept 2 bases outside the gene matches. This CDR3 reads CASSPGQGAEPQHF. CDR3 DNA sequence: TGTGCCAGCTCACCGGGACAGGGGGCAGAGCCCCAGCATTTT.

CDR3 loop: CASNSGLGSGEQFF. In DNA form, the CDR3 reads TGTGCCAGTAATTCGGGACTAGGCTCGGGTGAGCAGTTCTTC. The V call is TRBV19, the J call TRBJ2-1; 8 bases fit TRBD2. The CDR3 consists of 14 residues. Trimming at V came to 7 bases and at J to 9 bases, leaving 11 bases not matched to a gene. The germline gives CDR1 LNHDA, CDR2 SQIVND (reference sequence).

The chain has TRBV2 and TRBJ1-2, with D perhaps matching TRBD1 (5 bases). The germline CDR1 and CDR2 sequences are SNHLY and FYNNEI. The CDR3 extends over 13 amino acids. Trimming removed 7 bases at V and 2 bases at J, with 11 bases between. In DNA, the CDR3 is TGTGCCAGCAATTCAGGGCCGAACTATGGCTACACCTTC. Translating gives CASNSGPNYGYTF.

The V gene is TRBV7-2, the J gene TRBJ1-6, with 7 bases lining up with TRBD1. Germline V gene lookup returns CDR1 SGHTA and CDR2 FQGNSA. The CDR3 has 18 amino acids. Trimming at V came to 2 bases and at J to 7 bases, leaving 14 bases not matched to a gene. The CDR3 spells CASSLHPQDRLLNSPLHF. The DNA for the CDR3 is TGTGCCAGCAGCTTACATCCCCAGGACAGGCTTCTCAATTCACCCCTCCACTTT.

The rearrangement links TRBV5-6 to TRBJ2-3, with 9 bases aligning to TRBD1. V was clipped by 1 base and J by 4 bases; unmatched bases: 7. The CDR3 consists of 16 residues. Germline V gene lookup returns CDR1 SGHDT and CDR2 YYEEEE. The CDR3, as DNA: TGTGCCAGCAGCTTGCGTACAGGGGGCAACGCAGATACGCAGTATTTT. This gives the protein CASSLRTGGNADTQYF.

The chain recombines TRBV18 with TRBJ1-1, with no clear D. The V gene lost 3 bases and the J gene lost 1 base, with 6 bases spanning the gap. Germline V gene data show CDR1 as KGHSH and CDR2 as LQKENI. CDR3 length equals 13 residues. The CDR3 spells CASSPYENTEAFF. CDR3 DNA sequence: TGTGCCAGCTCACCCTATGAGAACACTGAAGCTTTCTTT.

The table lists this clone with a count of one. This chain joins TRBV6-5 and TRBJ1-3; D uncertain. This CDR3 contains 15 residues. Germline V lookup: CDR1 MNHEY, CDR2 SVGAGI. With 2 bases removed from V and 0 bases from J, the gap between germline ends came to 8 bases. The CDR3 is CASSYEGFSGNTIYF. The CDR3 nucleotides are TGTGCCAGCAGTTACGAGGGATTCTCTGGAAACACCATATATTTT.

The sample holds one count of this clone. The chain has TRBV28 and TRBJ1-2; no clear D. Trimming removed 4 bases at V and 0 bases at J, with 12 bases between. This CDR3 spans 15 amino acids. From germline, CDR1 is MDHEN and CDR2 SYDVKM. The CDR3 sequence is CASSYTRGANYGYTF. CDR3 DNA sequence: TGTGCCAGCAGTTATACGCGAGGAGCTAACTATGGCTACACCTTC.